This T cell receptor (beta chain) was captured in a study of blood T cell repertoires in COVID-19. Study background: Sites in the United States, Italy and Spain provided acute and convalescent COVID-19 samples. The cDNA or gDNA used as material had been derived from T cells, B-cell-depleted T cells, or PBMCs.

Unmatched junction bases numbered 10, after V lost 1 base and J lost 5 bases. Germline lookup yields CDR1 LNHDA and CDR2 SQIVND (reference sequence). This CDR3 has 16 residues. In the source study's methods: From reference gene primer amplification, estimates of nucleated cell counts were derived. Repertoires were generated with immunoSEQ multiplex PCR, while TCRdb's copy carries only in-frame clones and drops some. V and J calls and clone size are those listed in that table; D and trimming were worked out from the DNA. The profile covers more than 200,000 clones, with 85% to 90% appearing a single time and 4.1% taken by the ten largest. Cohort 3 donors were reported recovered after two negative PCRs, clearance, or symptom resolution.

The chain joins TRBV19 to TRBJ1-1; TRBD1 matches 7 bases. This receptor was taken from a woman aged 25 to 39 who had recovered from COVID-19. Input material: PBMCs or T cells enriched from blood (not recorded which). The CDR3 DNA sequence: TGTGCCAGTAGTATAGGGTCGACAGGGAGGATTACTGAAGCTTTCTTT. This translates into CASSIGSTGRITEAFF.